The 28 T cell receptor beta chains reported below all come from one sample, sequenced in a study of cytomegalovirus exposure and HLA in healthy donors. TCRdb keeps only in-frame clones here, not all; method: immunoSEQ multiplex PCR. The table lists about 330,000 clones, approximately 86% of them singletons. Source material: PBMCs. These receptors were obtained from a woman in her twenties or thirties in good health and CMV-seropositive.

The chain uses TRBV5-5 and TRBJ2-3; 10 nucleotides line up with TRBD2. Per germline, CDR1 SGHKS and CDR2 YYEKEE (reference sequence). The CDR3 consists of 16 residues. With V trimmed by 10 bases and J by 2 bases, 13 bases remained unmatched. The CDR3 nucleotides read TGTGCCTACGAAGGCCTAGCGGGGGCCAACACAGATACGCAGTATTTT. Translation: CAYEGLAGANTDTQYF.

The rearrangement uses TRBV4-3 and TRBJ1-5, with a tentative D call TRBD1 (6 bases). The germline V and J ends were trimmed by 4 bases and 9 bases, with 16 bases remaining between them. The CDR3 is made up of 14 amino acids. Germline V lookup: CDR1 LGHNA, CDR2 YSLEER. The CDR3 bases are TGCGCCAGCAGCCTGAACCCAGGGGAGAGGCCCCAGCATTTT. Its translation: CASSLNPGERPQHF.

The genes are TRBV5-6 and TRBJ1-1; 7 bases line up with TRBD1. CDR1 is SGHDT, CDR2 YYEEEE, per germline. The CDR3 covers 12 residues. The trim removed 3 bases at V and 8 bases at J, leaving 4 bases unmatched. The CDR3 loop is CASSSLDREAFF. The CDR3 DNA reads TGTGCCAGCAGCTCCTTGGACAGGGAAGCTTTCTTT.

The chain couples TRBV4-2 to TRBJ2-1; 8 positions match TRBD2. V trimming: 2 bases; J trimming: 6 bases; junction bases outside the gene matches: 9. This CDR3 region has 16 residues. Germline V gene lookup returns CDR1 LGHNA and CDR2 YNFKEQ. The CDR3 region has the DNA TGTGCCAGCAGCCAATACGGACTAGCAGAGACCAATGAGCAGTTCTTC. As protein: CASSQYGLAETNEQFF.

V and J are TRBV6-6 and TRBJ1-1; D uncertain. This CDR3 has 13 residues. V dropped 11 bases and J dropped 2 bases, with 15 bases sitting between them. Germline assignment: CDR1 MNHNY and CDR2 SVGAGI (reference sequence). The CDR3 protein is CAAGGQPNTEAFF. CDR3 sequence (DNA): TGTGCCGCCGGCGGGCAGCCAAACACTGAAGCTTTCTTT.

This chain connects TRBV4-3 to TRBJ2-7; D gene unclear. CDR1 is LGHNA and CDR2 is YSLEER in the germline V gene. The CDR3 covers 15 residues. V was cut by 0 bases and J by 0 bases, with 9 bases left in between. CDR3 sequence (DNA): TGCGCCAGCAGCCAAGAGCTCGCCAGCTCCTACGAGCAGTACTTC. Translated: CASSQELASSYEQYF.

This chain joins TRBV7-3 and TRBJ2-5, with no clear D. Trimming shortened V by 3 bases and J by 2 bases, and 7 bases separated the two germline ends. The CDR3 consists of 13 residues. Germline V gene data show CDR1 as SGHTA and CDR2 as FQGTGA. The CDR3 coding sequence is TGTGCCAGCAGCTTCCGCCCGCAAGAGACCCAGTACTTC. It encodes CASSFRPQETQYF.

The J gene is TRBJ2-2, the V gene TRBV4-1; no clear D. CDR3 length: 14 residues. V lost 4 bases and J lost 2, with 8 bases in between. The V gene's germline CDR1 is MGHRA and CDR2 YSYEKL. CDR3 amino acids: CASSPYSNTGELFF. The CDR3 DNA follows: TGCGCCAGCAGCCCATACAGTAACACCGGGGAGCTGTTTTTT.

The chain recombines TRBV6-4 with TRBJ2-7; TRBD1 agrees at 7 bases. Germline V gene lookup returns CDR1 MRHNA and CDR2 SNTAGT. The CDR3 covers 15 residues. The trim removed 4 bases at V and 1 base at J, leaving 7 bases unmatched. This CDR3 is CASSGATGPSYEQYF. CDR3 nucleotide sequence: TGTGCCAGCAGTGGGGCGACAGGGCCTTCCTACGAGCAGTACTTC.

V and J are TRBV29-1 and TRBJ2-1; D is uncertain. Germline V gene sequence: CDR1 SQVTM, CDR2 ANQGSEA. V dropped 4 bases and J dropped 1 base, with 11 bases sitting between them. The CDR3 loop spans 14 amino acids. CDR3 in amino acids: CSVVSRGSYNEQFF. The DNA of the CDR3 is TGCAGCGTTGTCTCCCGCGGTTCCTACAATGAGCAGTTCTTC.

This chain connects TRBV5-1 to TRBJ2-7; weak D call: TRBD1 (6 bases). Trimming removed 4 bases at V and 3 bases at J, with 14 bases between. CDR1 and CDR2 from the germline V gene are SGHRS and YFSETQ. The CDR3 loop spans 14 amino acids. CDR3 sequence (DNA): TGCGCCAGCAGCCAACGGACAGATATCTACGAGCAGTACTTC. Residues: CASSQRTDIYEQYF.

The CDR3 is CAVAQETQYF. CDR3 bases: TGTGCCGTGGCCCAAGAGACCCAGTACTTC. This chain uses TRBV6-5 with TRBJ2-5; D remains ambiguous. The CDR3 loop spans 10 amino acids. Trimming removed 11 bases at V and 1 base at J, with 5 bases between. Per the germline V gene, CDR1 is MNHEY and CDR2 is SVGAGI.

This rearrangement joins TRBV7-2 to TRBJ2-2; the D gene is possibly TRBD1 (6 bases). The V gene's germline CDR1 is SGHTA and CDR2 FQGNSA. The CDR3 extends over 14 amino acids. Trimming removed 5 bases at V and 2 bases at J, with 9 bases between. DNA for the CDR3: TGTGCCAGCAGCATACAGGGTAACACCGGGGAGCTGTTTTTT. This translates into CASSIQGNTGELFF.

This chain links TRBV18 with TRBJ1-1; D gene uncertain. The germline V gene encodes CDR1 KGHSH and CDR2 LQKENI. The CDR3 covers 15 residues. Deletions cut 2 bases from V and 0 bases from J, with 10 bases between. CDR3 region: CASSPIGRLNTEAFF. The CDR3 DNA reads TGTGCCAGCTCACCAATAGGTCGCCTGAACACTGAAGCTTTCTTT.

About this clone itself: Additional DNA sequences in this sample encode the identical CDR3. The gene calls are TRBV9 and TRBJ2-2; possibly TRBD1 for D (6 bases). V was trimmed by 0 bases and J by 1 base, leaving 10 bases between them. From germline, CDR1 is SGDLS and CDR2 YYNGEE. The CDR3 is 16 residues long. CDR3 sequence: CASSVGLGGNTGELFF. CDR3 coding DNA: TGTGCCAGCAGCGTAGGATTAGGGGGGAACACCGGGGAGCTGTTTTTT.

The chain carries TRBV5-1 and TRBJ2-5; 9 nucleotides agree with TRBD1. The CDR3 is made up of 16 amino acids. J was trimmed by 2 bases and V by 0 bases; bases with no gene match: 5. Germline V gene data show CDR1 as SGHRS and CDR2 as YFSETQ. The CDR3 DNA reads as TGCGCCAGCAGCTTGGCCACAGGGACAGGGCAAGAGACCCAGTACTTC. Its translation: CASSLATGTGQETQYF. Supplemented by reference TRBV5-1 and TRBJ2-5, the full variable domain reads KAGVTQTPRYLIKTRGQQVTLSCSPISGHRSVSWYQQTPGQGLQFLFEYFSETQRNKGNFPGRFSGRQFSNSRSEMNVSTLELGDSALYLCASSLATGTGQETQYFGPGTRLLVL.

The chain carries TRBV7-6 and TRBJ2-1; 7 bases map to TRBD1. The V gene end was trimmed by 6 bases and the J gene end by 2 bases; junction bases not matched to a gene: 13. The CDR3 contains 17 residues. Germline CDR1 SGHVS, CDR2 FNYEAQ. The CDR3 DNA is TGTGCCAGCAGTTTTCTTGACCGACAGGGACCCTACAATGAGCAGTTCTTC. Translated: CASSFLDRQGPYNEQFF.

V usage is TRBV27 and J usage is TRBJ2-7, with D unresolved. V lost 5 bases to trimming and J lost 5 bases, with 10 bases between them. This CDR3 is built from 12 residues. Germline loops: CDR1 MNHEY, CDR2 SMNVEV (reference sequence). The DNA for the CDR3 is TGTGCCAGCAGTGCCCCTAGGAACGAGCAGTACTTC. Translated: CASSAPRNEQYF.

The chain recombines TRBV9 with TRBJ1-5; unclear D gene. The CDR3 extends over 14 amino acids. CDR1 and CDR2 from the germline V gene are SGDLS and YYNGEE. Trimming pared 3 bases from V and 5 bases from J, leaving 12 bases between. CDR3 protein: CASSASGWDQPQHF. CDR3 in DNA: TGTGCCAGCAGCGCATCGGGGTGGGATCAGCCCCAGCATTTT.

V is TRBV28 and J is TRBJ1-3, with 7 positions matching TRBD1. The trim removed 6 bases at V and 0 bases at J, leaving 8 bases unmatched. Germline CDR1 and CDR2: MDHEN and SYDVKM. The CDR3 covers 16 residues. CDR3 bases: TGTGCCAGCAGAAGGGACAGCCTATTCTCTGGAAACACCATATATTTT. It encodes CASRRDSLFSGNTIYF.

This clone was seen only once. The chain has TRBV4-1 and TRBJ2-7; TRBD2 agrees at 8 bases. This CDR3 spans 18 amino acids. With 8 bases clipped from V and 2 bases from J, the junction kept 20 bases outside the gene matches. In germline, CDR1 is MGHRA, CDR2 YSYEKL. CDR3 protein: CASSDRHSGTSQPYEQYF. The CDR3 DNA reads as TGCGCCAGCTCCGACCGACATTCCGGGACTAGTCAACCCTACGAGCAGTACTTC.

This chain uses TRBV9 with TRBJ1-2; possibly TRBD1 for D (5 bases). Germline CDR1 SGDLS, CDR2 YYNGEE. V was cut by 7 bases and J by 3 bases, with 16 bases left in between. This CDR3 is built from 14 residues. DNA of the CDR3: TGTGCCAGCGGAGGGGCAGCCTCCTACTATGGCTACACCTTC. This gives the protein CASGGAASYYGYTF.

This clone was seen many times. Other DNA sequences of this sample code for an identical CDR3. The chain carries TRBV7-8 and TRBJ2-7, with 9 positions matching TRBD2. V gave up 3 bases and J gave up 0 bases; unmatched junction bases: 0. Germline-derived CDR1 and CDR2 are SGHVS and FQNEAQ. This CDR3 is 14 amino acids long. In nucleotides, the CDR3 is TGTGCCAGCAGCTTTAGCGGGAGCTCCTACGAGCAGTACTTC. This gives the protein CASSFSGSSYEQYF.

This clone came up once. This chain uses TRBV11-1 with TRBJ2-3; 9 bases are a match to TRBD2. CDR3 length equals 17 residues. Germline V lookup: CDR1 SGHAT, CDR2 FQDESV (reference sequence). V dropped 2 bases and J dropped 4; count of bases not matched to a gene: 10. The CDR3 is CASSLRELAGVADTQYF. DNA of the CDR3: TGTGCCAGCAGCTTAAGGGAGTTAGCGGGAGTTGCAGATACGCAGTATTTT.

CDR3 region: CASTRTGERYTF. The CDR3 region has the DNA TGTGCCAGTACTAGGACAGGGGAGCGCTACACCTTC. This sequence joins TRBV19 and TRBJ1-2, with 9 positions matching TRBD1. Germline V gene lookup returns CDR1 LNHDA and CDR2 SQIVND (reference sequence). CDR3 size: 12 residues. Trimming took 7 bases from V and 9 from J; bases not matched to a gene: 6. The full variable domain, completed using reference TRBV19 and TRBJ1-2, is DGGITQSPKYLFRKEGQNVTLSCEQNLNHDAMYWYRQDPGQGLRLIYYSQIVNDFQKGDIAEGYSVSREKKESFPLTVTSAQKNPTAFYLCASTRTGERYTFGSGTRLTVV.

The genes are TRBV30 and TRBJ2-5; D is undetermined. Germline CDR1 and CDR2: GTSNPN and SVGIG (reference sequence). Trimming pared 3 bases from V and 7 bases from J, leaving 24 bases between. The CDR3 has 16 residues. The CDR3 DNA reads as TGTGCCTGGAGCGCTCCTCTAGGAAATCCGATTGGGACCCAGTACTTC. Protein product: CAWSAPLGNPIGTQYF.

The chain uses TRBV18 and TRBJ1-2; 9 bases are shared with TRBD1. Losses at the gene ends were 2 bases for V and 0 bases for J; bases not matched to a gene: 4. The CDR3 consists of 16 residues. CDR1 and CDR2 (germline): KGHSH, LQKENI. The CDR3 reads CASSPGTGTANYGYTF. The CDR3 DNA is TGTGCCAGCTCACCAGGGACAGGGACAGCTAACTATGGCTACACCTTC.

This chain links TRBV7-6 with TRBJ2-3; 9 positions agree with TRBD2. V lost 6 bases, J lost 3 bases, and 4 bases stayed unmatched. The germline V gene encodes CDR1 SGHVS and CDR2 FNYEAQ. The CDR3 is 14 residues long. CDR3 coding DNA: TGTGCCAGCAGTAGCGGGAGTGGGACAGATACGCAGTATTTT. Encoded protein: CASSSGSGTDTQYF.